These T cell receptor beta chains were read from a single sample in a study of regulatory and conventional T cells in RAG deficiency. TCRdb's table, derived via immunoSEQ multiplex PCR, lists solely in-frame clones and lacks some. Among roughly 30,000 clones listed, roughly 96% were seen once. These data also featured in a second study, about regulatory T cells.

The sample comprised CD25- CD4+ T cells sorted from blood. The source is a human donor in good health. The CDR3 runs from the conserved cysteine through the conserved F or W. A D gene is named only where the DNA matches it firmly. Expanded clones get a size class; other rows say once, few or many, or leave the size out.

TRBJ1-2 | - | TRBD1 | TRBV19 | TGTGCCAGTAGTACCACAGGGGTCTCTGGCTACACCTTC | CASSTTGVSGYTF
TRBJ1-1 | - | - | TRBV6-5 | TGTGCCAGCAGTTTCGCACACAGGACAGCGAACACTGAAGCTTTCTTT | CASSFAHRTANTEAFF
TRBJ1-5 | - | TRBD1 | TRBV7-2 | TGTGCCAGCAGCCTGACAGGGGCTCAGCCCCAGCATTTT | CASSLTGAQPQHF
TRBJ1-4 | - | TRBD1 | TRBV7-9 | TGTGCCAGCAGCAGGGGACAGGGTGAGGTTACAACTAATGAAAAACTGTTTTTT | CASSRGQGEVTTNEKLFF
TRBJ2-7 | - | - | TRBV30 | TGTGCCTGGAGTGCATCGACAGGCGAGCAGTACTTC | CAWSASTGEQYF
TRBJ1-2 | - | TRBD1 | TRBV29-1 | TGCAGCGTTGACGGCGGGGCAGGGGGCCTGGCTAACTATGGCTACACCTTC | CSVDGGAGGLANYGYTF
TRBJ1-2 | - | TRBD1 | TRBV5-4 | TGTGCCAGCAGCTTGGCGGGGACAGATATTGGCTACACCTTC | CASSLAGTDIGYTF
TRBJ1-2 | - | - | TRBV5-1 | TGCGCCAGCAGCTTGGGACAGCGAGACGTCTATGGCTACACCTTC | CASSLGQRDVYGYTF
TRBJ2-1 | - | TRBD2 | TRBV5-4 | TGTGCCAGCAGCTTTCCGGGACTAGCGGGAAAAACCTACAATGAGCAGTTCTTC | CASSFPGLAGKTYNEQFF
TRBJ1-5 | - | - | TRBV4-1 | TGCGCCAGCAGCCAAGAAGAGTACGGGGGGAGCAATCAGCCCCAGCATTTT | CASSQEEYGGSNQPQHF
TRBJ2-3 | once | - | TRBV11-3 | TGTGCCAGCAGCTCACCGCGGGGGCGGGGAAACCCAGATACGCAGTATTTT | CASSSPRGRGNPDTQYF
TRBJ1-1 | - | - | TRBV7-9 | TGTGCCAGCAGCTTAGAGGGGATTAAAGCTTTCTTT | CASSLEGIKAFF
TRBJ1-1 | - | - | TRBV12-5 | TGTGCTAGTGGCGCCGGTTCCGACAGGTTAAGAACTGAAGCTTTCTTT | CASGAGSDRLRTEAFF
TRBJ2-1 | - | TRBD2 | TRBV7-3 | TGTGCCAGCAGCTTAATCCGGGAGGATGAGCAGTTCTTC | CASSLIREDEQFF
TRBJ1-1 | - | TRBD1 | TRBV6-5 | TGTGCCAGCAGTTACCGAATGACAGGGGGTATCACTGAAGCTTTCTTT | CASSYRMTGGITEAFF
TRBJ2-5 | - | TRBD2 | TRBV9 | TGTGCCAGCAGCGTGTCGGGACTAGCGGGGGGCCCTCAAGAGACCCAGTACTTC | CASSVSGLAGGPQETQYF
TRBJ2-7 | once | TRBD2 | TRBV9 | TGTGCCAGCACCCAAGGACTAGCGGGAGAAATAAAGTACTTC | CASTQGLAGEIKYF
TRBJ1-1 | - | TRBD1 | TRBV18 | TGTGCCAGCTCACCCGCGACAGGGGGGAGTACTGAAGCTTTCTTT | CASSPATGGSTEAFF
TRBJ2-3 | - | TRBD2 | TRBV5-4 | TGTGCCAGCAGCCCGATACTAGCGGGAGGGCCCTCAGATACGCAGTATTTT | CASSPILAGGPSDTQYF
TRBJ2-7 | - | - | TRBV4-3 | TGCGCCAGCAGCCAAGGGTTACAGGCCTACGAGCAGTACTTC | CASSQGLQAYEQYF
TRBJ2-1 | - | - | TRBV7-9 | TGTGCCAGCAGCTTAGGGGCTATTGAGCAGTTCTTC | CASSLGAIEQFF
TRBJ1-4 | - | - | TRBV28 | TGTGCCAGCACACTCGGGGGGAATGAAAAACTGTTTTTT | CASTLGGNEKLFF
TRBJ1-1 | - | - | TRBV5-6 | TGTGCCAGCAGCTCCTCACTAAACAGGGAGACGACTGAAGCTTTCTTT | CASSSSLNRETTEAFF
TRBJ1-1 | - | - | TRBV27 | TGTGCCAGCACCAAGGGGGATAACACTGAAGCTTTCTTT | CASTKGDNTEAFF
TRBJ2-7 | - | - | TRBV6-5 | TGTGCCAGCACCATAAACAGGGCCGCCTCCGAGCAGTACTTC | CASTINRAASEQYF
TRBJ1-1 | - | TRBD1 | TRBV5-1 | TGCGCCAGCAGCTTACAGGGGGCGAGGACTGAAGCTTTCTTT | CASSLQGARTEAFF
TRBJ2-1 | - | - | TRBV5-1 | TGCGCCAGCAGCTCTGGGCCAGGGTGGGTCTTC | CASSSGPGWVF
TRBJ2-1 | - | - | TRBV7-2 | TGTGCCAGCAGCCGGACTACCCACAATGAGCAGTTCTTC | CASSRTTHNEQFF
TRBJ1-1 | - | - | TRBV7-2 | TGTGCCAGCAGCGAGGGAATGAACACTGAAGCTTTCTTT | CASSEGMNTEAFF
TRBJ1-3 | - | - | TRBV6-1 | TGTGCCAGCGAAGAGATATTTTCAAACACCATATATTTT | CASEEIFSNTIYF
TRBJ2-6 | - | - | TRBV18 | TGTGCCAGCTCGCAAACAGATCCTGGGGCCAACGTCCTGACTTTC | CASSQTDPGANVLTF
TRBJ1-1 | - | TRBD1 | TRBV6-1 | TGTGCCAGCACCCCAGACAGGGGGTTATACACTGAAGCTTTCTTT | CASTPDRGLYTEAFF
TRBJ1-3 | few | - | TRBV6-1 | TGTGCCAGCAGTGAACCGGGAAGCCCTGGAAACACCATATATTTT | CASSEPGSPGNTIYF
TRBJ2-6 | - | TRBD1 | TRBV14 | TGTGCCAGCAGCCGAAATGGACAGGGAAGCTCTGGGGCCAACGTCCTGACTTTC | CASSRNGQGSSGANVLTF
TRBJ1-2 | - | TRBD1 | TRBV6-1 | TGTGCCAGCAGTGTCGAGAGGGGGCCGTACGGCTATGGCTACACCTTC | CASSVERGPYGYGYTF